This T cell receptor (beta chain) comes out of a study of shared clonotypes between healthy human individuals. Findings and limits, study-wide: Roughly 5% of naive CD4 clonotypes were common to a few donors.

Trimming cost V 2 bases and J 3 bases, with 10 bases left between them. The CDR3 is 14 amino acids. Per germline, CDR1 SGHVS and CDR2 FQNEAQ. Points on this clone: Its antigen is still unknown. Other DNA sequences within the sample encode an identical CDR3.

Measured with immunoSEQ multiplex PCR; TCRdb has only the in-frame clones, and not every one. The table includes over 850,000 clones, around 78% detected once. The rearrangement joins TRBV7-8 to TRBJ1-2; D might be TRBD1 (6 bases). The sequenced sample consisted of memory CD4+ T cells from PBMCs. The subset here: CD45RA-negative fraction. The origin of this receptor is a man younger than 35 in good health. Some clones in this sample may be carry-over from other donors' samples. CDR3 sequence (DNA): TGTGCCAGCAGCTTAATATCAGGGGACTATGGCTACACCTTC. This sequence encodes CASSLISGDYGYTF.